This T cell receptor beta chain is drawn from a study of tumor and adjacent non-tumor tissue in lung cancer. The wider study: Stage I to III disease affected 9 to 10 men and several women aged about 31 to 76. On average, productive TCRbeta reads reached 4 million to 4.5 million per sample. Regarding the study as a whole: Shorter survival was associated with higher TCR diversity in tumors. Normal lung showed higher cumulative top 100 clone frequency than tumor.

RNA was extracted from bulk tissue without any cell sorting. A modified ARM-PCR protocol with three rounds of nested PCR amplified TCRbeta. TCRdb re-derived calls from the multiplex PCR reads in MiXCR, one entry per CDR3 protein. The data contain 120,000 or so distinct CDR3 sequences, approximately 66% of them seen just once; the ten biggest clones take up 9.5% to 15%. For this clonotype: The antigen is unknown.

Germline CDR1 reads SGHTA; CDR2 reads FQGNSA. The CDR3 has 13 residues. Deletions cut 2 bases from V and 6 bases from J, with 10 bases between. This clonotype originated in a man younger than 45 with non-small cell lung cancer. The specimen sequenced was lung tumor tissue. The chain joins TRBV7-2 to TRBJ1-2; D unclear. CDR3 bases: TGTGCCAGCAGCTTATATACAACTAATGGCTACACCTTC. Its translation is CASSLYTTNGYTF.